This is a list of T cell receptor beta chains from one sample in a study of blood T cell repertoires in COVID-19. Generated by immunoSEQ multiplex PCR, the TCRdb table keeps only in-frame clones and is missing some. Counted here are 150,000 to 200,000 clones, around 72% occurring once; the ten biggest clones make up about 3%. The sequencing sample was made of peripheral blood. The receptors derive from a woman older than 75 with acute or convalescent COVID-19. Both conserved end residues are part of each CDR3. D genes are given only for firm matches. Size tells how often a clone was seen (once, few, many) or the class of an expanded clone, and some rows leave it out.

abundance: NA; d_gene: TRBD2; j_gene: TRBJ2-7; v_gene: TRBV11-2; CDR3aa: CASSLGGGTSIYEQYF; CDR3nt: TGTGCCAGCAGCTTAGGTGGTGGGACTAGCATATACGAGCAGTACTTC
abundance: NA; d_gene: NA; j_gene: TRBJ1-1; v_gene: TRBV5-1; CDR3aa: CASSLPGMNTEAFF; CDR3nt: TGCGCCAGCAGCTTGCCGGGAATGAACACTGAAGCTTTCTTT
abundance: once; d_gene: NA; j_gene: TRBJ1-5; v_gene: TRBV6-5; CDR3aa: CASSYRGSNQPQHF; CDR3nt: TGTGCCAGCAGTTACAGGGGTAGCAATCAGCCCCAGCATTTT
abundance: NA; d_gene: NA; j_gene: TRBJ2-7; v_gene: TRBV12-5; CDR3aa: CASGLGDRYRDSAYEQYF; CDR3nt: TGTGCTAGTGGTTTGGGGGATAGATATCGGGACTCGGCCTACGAGCAGTACTTC
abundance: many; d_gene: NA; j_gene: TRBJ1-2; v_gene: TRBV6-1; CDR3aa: CASSEERWVFLTDYGYTF; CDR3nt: TGTGCCAGCAGTGAAGAACGGTGGGTCTTTCTGACTGACTATGGCTACACCTTC
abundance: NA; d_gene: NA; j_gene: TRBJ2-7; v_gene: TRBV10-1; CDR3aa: CASSEGAAGEQYF; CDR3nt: TGCGCCAGCAGTGAAGGGGCAGCCGGCGAGCAGTACTTC
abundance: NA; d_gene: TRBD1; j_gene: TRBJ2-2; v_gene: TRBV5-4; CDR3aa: CASSRDRATGELFF; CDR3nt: TGTGCCAGCAGCCGGGACAGGGCCACCGGGGAGCTGTTTTTT
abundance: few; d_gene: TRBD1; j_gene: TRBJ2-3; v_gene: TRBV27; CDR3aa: CASSLSGTGIGGADTQYF; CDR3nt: TGTGCCAGCAGTCTCTCCGGGACAGGGATAGGAGGGGCAGATACGCAGTATTTT
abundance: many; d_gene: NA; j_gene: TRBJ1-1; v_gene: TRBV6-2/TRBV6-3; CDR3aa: CASSYSTANTEAFF; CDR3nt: TGTGCCAGCAGTTACTCGACAGCCAACACTGAAGCTTTCTTT
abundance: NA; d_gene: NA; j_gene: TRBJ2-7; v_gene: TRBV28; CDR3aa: CASSSQPDYEQYF; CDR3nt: TGTGCCAGCAGTTCACAGCCCGACTACGAGCAGTACTTC